The clone carrying this TCR beta chain was picked up many times. Its antigen is not identified. The CDR3 contains 15 residues. V was shortened by 7 bases and J by 4 bases, with 17 bases between the two germline ends. CDR1 MNHNS and CDR2 SASEGT come from the germline V gene. The sample comes from a study of identical twins. Study observations and caveats: Modeled out-of-frame TCR alpha sharing in monozygotic twins fell below observed levels. The abundant beta clonotypes from cord blood had fewer insertions, and memory repertoires had none of this. Excess sharing by twins proved weaker in beta out-of-frame sequences. The conclusions drew on cross-sectional statistical analysis instead of tracking the same donors.

TCRdb fed the 5' RACE reads into MiXCR, producing one record per CDR3 protein. The repertoire holds 500,000 to 700,000 distinct CDR3 sequences, with under 8.5% as singletons. This same sample was also taken into another study, of yellow fever vaccine responses in identical twins.

The origin of this receptor is a woman aged 18-29 years in good health. The V and J genes are TRBV6-1 and TRBJ2-1, with a tentative D call TRBD1 (5 bases). The sequencing input was PBMCs. The CDR3 DNA follows: TGTGCCAGCACAAGACAGTCGTCCCTTTACAATGAGCAGTTCTTC. This codes for CASTRQSSLYNEQFF.